A single sample is the source of the 19 T cell receptor beta chains below, sequenced in a study of cytomegalovirus exposure and HLA in healthy donors. Primers included in the PCR were 60 Vbeta and 13 Jbeta primers. The protocol was immunoSEQ multiplex PCR, while the TCRdb copy is restricted to in-frame clones and leaves out a portion. Of about 130,000 clones in the sample, more than 60% were seen once. Sequenced sample: PBMCs. The receptor source for this set is a middle-aged woman in good health and CMV-seronegative.

This clone was seen just once. CDR3 amino acids: CASNTVSTDTQYF. DNA of the CDR3: TGCGCCAGCAACACAGTTAGCACAGATACGCAGTATTTT. The chain is built from TRBV5-1 and TRBJ2-3; no firm D call. V dropped 6 bases and J dropped 0 bases, with 8 bases sitting between them. This CDR3 comprises 13 residues. CDR1 SGHRS and CDR2 YFSETQ come from the germline V gene.

The V and J genes are TRBV7-9 and TRBJ2-3, with 7 bases aligning to TRBD1. The CDR3 has 14 residues. CDR1 SEHNR and CDR2 FQNEAQ come from the germline V gene (reference sequence). V shed 3 bases and J 1 base; nucleotides not matched to a gene: 1. CDR3 coding DNA: TGTGCCAGCAGCTTTACAGGGGGCACAGATACGCAGTATTTT. Translating it yields CASSFTGGTDTQYF. Based on the CDR3 plus reference TRBV7-9 and TRBJ2-3, the full variable domain is DTGVSQNPRHKITKRGQNVTFRCDPISEHNRLYWYRQTLGQGPEFLTYFQNEAQLEKSRLLSDRFSAERPKGSFSTLEIQRTEQGDSAMYLCASSFTGGTDTQYFGPGTRLTVL.

The V call is TRBV28, the J call TRBJ1-3, with 7 bases lining up with TRBD1. CDR1 and CDR2 (germline): MDHEN, SYDVKM. Unmatched junction bases numbered 3, after V lost 3 bases and J lost 1 base. The CDR3 has 15 residues. The DNA for the CDR3 is TGTGCCAGCAGTTTCAGGGGGAAATCTGGAAACACCATATATTTT. Amino acids: CASSFRGKSGNTIYF.

This chain uses TRBV10-3 with TRBJ2-3; TRBD2 agrees at 8 bases. V was clipped by 6 bases and J by 2 bases; unmatched bases: 7. The germline V gene encodes CDR1 ENHRY and CDR2 SYGVKD. CDR3 length: 15 residues. CDR3 nucleotides: TGTGCCATCAGCGGGACTAGTGGCAACACAGATACGCAGTATTTT. Encoded protein: CAISGTSGNTDTQYF.

The V call is TRBV5-1, the J call TRBJ2-3; D is unclear. CDR3 length equals 15 residues. The germline V and J ends were trimmed by 4 bases and 2 bases, with 14 bases remaining between them. Germline CDR1 is SGHRS and CDR2 is YFSETQ. CDR3: CASSGGGSYTDTQYF. CDR3 DNA sequence: TGCGCCAGCAGCGGCGGCGGCAGTTACACAGATACGCAGTATTTT. The full variable domain, completed using reference TRBV5-1 and TRBJ2-3, is KAGVTQTPRYLIKTRGQQVTLSCSPISGHRSVSWYQQTPGQGLQFLFEYFSETQRNKGNFPGRFSGRQFSNSRSEMNVSTLELGDSALYLCASSGGGSYTDTQYFGPGTRLTVL.

The chain joins TRBV7-9 to TRBJ1-2, with D possibly TRBD1 on 6 matching bases. Per the germline V gene, CDR1 is SEHNR and CDR2 is FQNEAQ (reference sequence). The CDR3 runs 14 residues. Trimming pared 4 bases from V and 7 bases from J, leaving 16 bases between. The CDR3 reads CASSYHQGISGYTF. CDR3 nucleotide sequence: TGTGCCAGCAGCTACCACCAGGGGATTAGTGGCTACACCTTC. Full variable domain (rest looked up from reference TRBV7-9 and TRBJ1-2): DTGVSQNPRHKITKRGQNVTFRCDPISEHNRLYWYRQTLGQGPEFLTYFQNEAQLEKSRLLSDRFSAERPKGSFSTLEIQRTEQGDSAMYLCASSYHQGISGYTFGSGTRLTVV.

The rearrangement links TRBV29-1 to TRBJ1-1; 10 nucleotides align to TRBD1. Germline assignment: CDR1 SQVTM and CDR2 ANQGSEA. The length of the CDR3 is 14 residues. The ends lost 7 bases at V and 0 bases at J; junction bases unmatched: 5. In DNA form, the CDR3 reads TGCAGCGCCTGGACAGGGGGGGTGAACACTGAAGCTTTCTTT. Translated: CSAWTGGVNTEAFF.

The CDR3 DNA reads as TGTGCCAGCAGTGTAAACAGGGGGAACACTGAAGCTTTCTTT. This translates into CASSVNRGNTEAFF. This chain joins TRBV6-1 and TRBJ1-1; 7 bases fit TRBD1. J lost 1 base, V lost 4 bases, and 3 bases had no gene match. Per germline, CDR1 MNHNS and CDR2 SASEGT. CDR3 length: 14 amino acids.

Points on this clone: Other nucleotide sequences from this sample produce the same CDR3. The DNA of the CDR3 is TGTGCCAGCTCTCCCGGTCCCGACAATCAGCCCCAGCATTTT. Protein: CASSPGPDNQPQHF. The J gene is TRBJ1-5, the V gene TRBV6-5; D is ambiguous. Germline CDR1 is MNHEY and CDR2 is SVGAGI. V shed 8 bases and J shed 3 bases, with 14 bases lying between them. The CDR3 runs 14 residues.

V gene TRBV30 combines with J gene TRBJ2-1; D ambiguous. The V end was cut by 2 bases, the J end by 3 bases, with 20 bases between. The CDR3 length is 17 residues. Germline CDR1 reads GTSNPN; CDR2 reads SVGIG (reference sequence). The CDR3 sequence: CAWSPQQGAYLYNEQFF. In DNA, the CDR3 is TGTGCCTGGAGTCCCCAACAAGGAGCGTACCTCTACAATGAGCAGTTCTTC.

The V gene is TRBV28, the J gene TRBJ2-7; TRBD2 is a possible D gene (6 bases). Germline V gene lookup returns CDR1 MDHEN and CDR2 SYDVKM. V dropped 7 bases and J dropped 3 bases, with 16 bases sitting between them. This CDR3 spans 14 amino acids. The CDR3 nucleotides are TGTGCCAGCAAGGGAGGCCGCGACTACTACGAGCAGTACTTC. Amino acid sequence: CASKGGRDYYEQYF.

This clone was detected only a few times. This chain connects TRBV2 to TRBJ2-7; weak D call: TRBD1 (6 bases). The germline V gene has CDR1 SNHLY and CDR2 FYNNEI. Trimming removed 8 bases from V and 6 bases from J, with 20 bases in between. This CDR3 is built from 14 residues. DNA for the CDR3: TGTGCCAGCTGCCACACACAGGGAGATGGCGAGCAGTACTTC. The encoded protein is CASCHTQGDGEQYF.

The gene calls are TRBV5-1 and TRBJ1-5, with no clear D. The germline V gene has CDR1 SGHRS and CDR2 YFSETQ. The CDR3 has 13 residues. V was trimmed by 2 bases and J by 4 bases, leaving 7 bases between them. Written as DNA, the CDR3 is TGCGCCAGCAGCTTCGAGGGAAATCAGCCCCAGCATTTT. Translating gives CASSFEGNQPQHF.

The genes are TRBV7-9 and TRBJ2-6, with TRBD2 matching 12 bases. CDR1 SEHNR and CDR2 FQNEAQ come from the germline V gene (reference sequence). CDR3 length: 18 residues. J gave up 2 bases and V 7 bases, and 9 bases lay outside the gene matches. The CDR3 DNA reads TGTGCCAGCACCACAACTAGCGGGGGGAACACTGGGGCCAACGTCCTGACTTTC. Translation gives CASTTTSGGNTGANVLTF.

This chain uses TRBV9 with TRBJ2-1, with 8 nucleotides matching TRBD1. The CDR3 has 15 amino acids. Germline V CDR1 and CDR2: SGDLS, YYNGEE. V was pared by 4 bases and J by 2 bases, with 5 bases of the junction left unmatched. CDR3 region: CASSFGQGPYNEQFF. The CDR3 DNA follows: TGTGCCAGCAGCTTTGGACAGGGCCCCTACAATGAGCAGTTCTTC.

The chain links TRBV27 to TRBJ2-7, with D perhaps matching TRBD1 (5 bases). Germline values: CDR1 MNHEY, CDR2 SMNVEV (reference sequence). V gave up 8 bases and J gave up 2 bases, with 16 bases separating them. This CDR3 spans 14 amino acids. The CDR3 DNA reads as TGTGCCAGCCAAAAGCAGGGTGGGACCTACGAGCAGTACTTC. Translating it yields CASQKQGGTYEQYF.

The rearrangement joins TRBV21-1 to TRBJ2-1; TRBD2 is taken as the D call from the table, unchecked against the DNA. TRBV21-1 constitutes a pseudogene. There are 15 residues in the CDR3. The CDR3 DNA is TGTGCCAGCAGCAAAGGACTAGCGGGGGGGCGTGAGCAGTTCTTC. This translates into CASSKGLAGGREQFF.

The V and J genes are TRBV11-2 and TRBJ2-1; 11 nucleotides align to TRBD2. The germline V gene encodes CDR1 SGHAT and CDR2 FQNNGV. CDR3 size: 15 residues. V lost 0 bases and J lost 8; bases outside the gene matches: 3. The CDR3 DNA is TGTGCCAGCAGCTTAGATAGCGGGGGGGCCCATGAGCAGTTCTTC. Translation: CASSLDSGGAHEQFF.

This clone was seen once. An end of the junction does not agree with germline; a read error may underlie this. This chain links TRBV25-1 with TRBJ2-4; the match to TRBD1 covers 8 bases. This CDR3 region has 14 residues. Germline CDR1 MGHDK, CDR2 SYGVNS. The CDR3 sequence is CASSPQGQVNSQYF. As DNA, the CDR3 is TGTGCCAGCAGTCCCCAGGGACAGGTCAACAGTCAGTACTTC.